This T cell receptor beta chain was captured by sequencing in a study of graft-versus-host responses after intestinal transplantation. Study as a whole: Anti-thymocyte globulin induction preceded roughly 3 years of tacrolimus and steroid maintenance in all recipients.

Notes on the study in general: GvH clones occurred in recipient marrow; some first appeared in ileum or blood.

The ends were cut back, 0 bases at V and 0 bases at J, with 11 bases in the middle. The germline gives CDR1 MNHEY, CDR2 SVGAGI. The CDR3 covers 16 residues. TCRdb's copy holds only in-frame clones and misses some; the assay was immunoSEQ multiplex PCR. The data contain about 25,000 clones, around 94% of them singletons. Details on this clone: Its antigen is as yet unknown.

The material sequenced was PBMCs, taken nearly 31 days after intestinal transplant. The TCR comes from a human patient who received an intestinal transplant, so some T cells may come from the graft donor. This rearrangement joins TRBV6-5 to TRBJ1-1; D call uncertain. The CDR3 DNA reads as TGTGCCAGCAGTTACTCGAGTTTCGAACTGAACACTGAAGCTTTCTTT. It encodes CASSYSSFELNTEAFF.